The source of this T cell receptor (beta chain) is a study of STAT5B mutations in CD4+ large granular lymphocyte leukemia. Concerning this clone itself: The junction departs from the called germline gene at one end, perhaps through a read error.

The CDR3 has 13 amino acids. Germline CDR1 is WNHNN and CDR2 is SYGVQD (reference sequence). The survey-level immunoSEQ assay was used. The table came from immunoSEQ multiplex PCR; TCRdb's copy has only in-frame clones and leaves some out. Here the sample spans thousands of clones, 89% being singletons. The sequenced sample was PBMCs. V gene TRBV10-1 combines with J gene TRBJ2-7, with D hard to call. The TCR originated in a woman in her seventies with CD4+ T-cell large granular lymphocyte leukemia. The CDR3 sequence is CASSESLGIRGGF. The CDR3 DNA reads TGCGCCAGCAGTGAGTCTCTGGGGATCCGCGGTGGATTC.